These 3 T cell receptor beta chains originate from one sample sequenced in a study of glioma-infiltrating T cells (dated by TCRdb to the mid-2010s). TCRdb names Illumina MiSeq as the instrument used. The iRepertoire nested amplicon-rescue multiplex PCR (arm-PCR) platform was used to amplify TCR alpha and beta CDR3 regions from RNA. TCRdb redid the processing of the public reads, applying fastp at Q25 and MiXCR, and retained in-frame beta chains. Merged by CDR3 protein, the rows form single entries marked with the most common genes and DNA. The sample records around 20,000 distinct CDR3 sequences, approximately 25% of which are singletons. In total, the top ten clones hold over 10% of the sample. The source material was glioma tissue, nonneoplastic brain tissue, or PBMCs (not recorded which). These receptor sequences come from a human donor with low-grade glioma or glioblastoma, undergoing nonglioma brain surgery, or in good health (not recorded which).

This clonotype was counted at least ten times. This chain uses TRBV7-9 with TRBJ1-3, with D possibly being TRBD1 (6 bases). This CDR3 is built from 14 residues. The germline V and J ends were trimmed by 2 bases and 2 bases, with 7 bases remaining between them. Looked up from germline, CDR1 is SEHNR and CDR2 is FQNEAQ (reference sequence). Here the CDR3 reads CASSLPGAGNTIYF. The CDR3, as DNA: TGTGCCAGCAGCTTACCAGGGGCTGGAAACACCATATATTTT.

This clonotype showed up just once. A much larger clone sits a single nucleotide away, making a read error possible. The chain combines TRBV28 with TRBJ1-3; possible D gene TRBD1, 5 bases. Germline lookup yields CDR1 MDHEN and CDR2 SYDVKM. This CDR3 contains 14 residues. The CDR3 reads CASGTTNSGNAIYF. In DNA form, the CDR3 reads TGTGCCAGCGGGACCACGAACTCTGGAAACGCCATATATTTT.

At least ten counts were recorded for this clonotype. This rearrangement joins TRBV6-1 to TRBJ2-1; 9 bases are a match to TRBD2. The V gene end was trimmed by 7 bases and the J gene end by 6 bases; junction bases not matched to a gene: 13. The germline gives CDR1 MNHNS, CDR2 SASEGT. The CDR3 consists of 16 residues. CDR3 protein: CASIEDGLARTNEQFF. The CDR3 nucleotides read TGTGCCAGCATCGAAGACGGACTAGCGCGTACCAATGAGCAGTTCTTC.